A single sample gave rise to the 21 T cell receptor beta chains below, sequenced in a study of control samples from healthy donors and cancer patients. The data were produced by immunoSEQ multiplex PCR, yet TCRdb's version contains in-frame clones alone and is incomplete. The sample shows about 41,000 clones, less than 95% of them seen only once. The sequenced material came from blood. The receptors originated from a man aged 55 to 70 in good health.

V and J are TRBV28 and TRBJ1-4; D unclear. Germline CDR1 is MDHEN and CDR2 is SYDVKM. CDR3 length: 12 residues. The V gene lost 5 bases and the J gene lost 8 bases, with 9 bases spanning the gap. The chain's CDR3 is CASSQVGEKLFF. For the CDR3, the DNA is TGTGCCAGCAGTCAGGTGGGGGAAAAACTGTTTTTT.

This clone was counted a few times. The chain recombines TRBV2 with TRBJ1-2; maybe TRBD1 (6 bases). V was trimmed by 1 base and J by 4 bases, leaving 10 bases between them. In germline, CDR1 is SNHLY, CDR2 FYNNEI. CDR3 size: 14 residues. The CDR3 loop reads CASSEDTGTYGYTF. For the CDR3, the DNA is TGTGCCAGCAGTGAAGACACAGGGACCTATGGCTACACCTTC. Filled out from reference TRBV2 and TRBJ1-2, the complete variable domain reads EPEVTQTPSHQVTQMGQEVILRCVPISNHLYFYWYRQILGQKVEFLVSFYNNEISEKSEIFDDQFSVERPDGSNFTLKIRSTKLEDSAMYFCASSEDTGTYGYTFGSGTRLTVV.

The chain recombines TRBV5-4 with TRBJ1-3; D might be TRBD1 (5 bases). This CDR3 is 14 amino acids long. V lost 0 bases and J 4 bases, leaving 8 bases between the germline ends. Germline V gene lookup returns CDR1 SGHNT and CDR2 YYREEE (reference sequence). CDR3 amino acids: CASSLEGYGNTIYF. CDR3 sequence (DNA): TGTGCCAGCAGCTTGGAGGGGTACGGAAACACCATATATTTT.

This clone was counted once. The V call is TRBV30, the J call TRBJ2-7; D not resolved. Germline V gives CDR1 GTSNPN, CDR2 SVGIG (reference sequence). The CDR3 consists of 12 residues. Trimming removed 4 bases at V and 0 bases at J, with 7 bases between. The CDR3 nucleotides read TGTGCCTGGAATCGAGACTCCTACGAGCAGTACTTC. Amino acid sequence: CAWNRDSYEQYF.

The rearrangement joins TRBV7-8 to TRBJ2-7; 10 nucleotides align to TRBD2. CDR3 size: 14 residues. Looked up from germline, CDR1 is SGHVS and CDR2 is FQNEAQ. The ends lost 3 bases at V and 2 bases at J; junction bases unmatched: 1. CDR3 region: CASSLGTSAYEQYF. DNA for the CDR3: TGTGCCAGCAGCTTGGGGACTAGCGCCTACGAGCAGTACTTC.

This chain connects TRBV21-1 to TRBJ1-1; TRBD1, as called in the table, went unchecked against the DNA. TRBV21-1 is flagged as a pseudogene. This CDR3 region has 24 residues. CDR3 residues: CASSMAGTGWYRELSQDLNTEAFF. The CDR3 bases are TGTGCCAGCAGCATGGCCGGGACAGGATGGTATAGAGAACTTTCCCAAGATTTGAACACTGAAGCTTTCTTT.

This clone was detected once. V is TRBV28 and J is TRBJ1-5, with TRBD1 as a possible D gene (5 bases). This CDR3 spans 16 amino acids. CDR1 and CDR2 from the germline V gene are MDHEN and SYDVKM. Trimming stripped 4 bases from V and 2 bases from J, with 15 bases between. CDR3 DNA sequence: TGTGCCAGCAGTTCCCTATCAGGGCTAGGCAATCAGCCCCAGCATTTT. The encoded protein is CASSSLSGLGNQPQHF.

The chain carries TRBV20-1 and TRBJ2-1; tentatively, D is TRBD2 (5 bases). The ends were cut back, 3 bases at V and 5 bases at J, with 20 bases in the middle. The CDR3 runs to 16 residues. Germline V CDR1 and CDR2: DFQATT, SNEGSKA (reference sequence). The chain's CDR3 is CSASPLTPPRDNEQFF. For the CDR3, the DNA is TGCAGTGCTAGTCCCTTGACGCCCCCGAGGGACAATGAGCAGTTCTTC.

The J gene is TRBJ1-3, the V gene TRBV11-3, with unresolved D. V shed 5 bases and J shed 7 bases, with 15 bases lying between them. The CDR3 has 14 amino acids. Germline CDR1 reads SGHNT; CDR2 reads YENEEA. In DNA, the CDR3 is TGTGCCAGCAGCCTGGGCGGAGGGTTGAACACCATATATTTT. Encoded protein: CASSLGGGLNTIYF.

The CDR3 nucleotides are TGTGCCAGCAGTTACTCGGTGACAGGACATGGCTACACCTTC. It specifies CASSYSVTGHGYTF. This chain uses TRBV6-5 with TRBJ1-2, with a possible D match to TRBD1 (6 bases). CDR1 and CDR2 (germline): MNHEY, SVGAGI. This CDR3 spans 14 amino acids. Trimming removed 0 bases at V and 6 bases at J, with 11 bases between.

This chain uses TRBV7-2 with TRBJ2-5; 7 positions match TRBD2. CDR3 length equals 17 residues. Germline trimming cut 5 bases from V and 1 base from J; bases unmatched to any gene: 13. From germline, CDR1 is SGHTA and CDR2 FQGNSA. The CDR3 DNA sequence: TGTGCCAGCAGCCAGCCTCGGGCTAGCGGAGGCCAAGAGACCCAGTACTTC. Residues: CASSQPRASGGQETQYF.

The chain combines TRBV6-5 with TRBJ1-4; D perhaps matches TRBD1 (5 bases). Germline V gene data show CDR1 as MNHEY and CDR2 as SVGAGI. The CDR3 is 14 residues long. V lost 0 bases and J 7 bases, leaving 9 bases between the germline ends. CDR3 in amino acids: CASSYSGPPEKLFF. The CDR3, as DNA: TGTGCCAGCAGTTACTCGGGACCGCCTGAAAAACTGTTTTTT.

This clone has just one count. This CDR3 is CASSTDRITNSPLHF. CDR3 DNA sequence: TGTGCCAGCAGCACCGACAGGATTACTAATTCACCCCTCCACTTT. This chain links TRBV2 with TRBJ1-6; TRBD1 is a possible D gene (6 bases). V lost 6 bases, J lost 6 bases, and 15 bases lay in between. The germline CDR1 and CDR2 sequences are SNHLY and FYNNEI. CDR3 length equals 15 residues.

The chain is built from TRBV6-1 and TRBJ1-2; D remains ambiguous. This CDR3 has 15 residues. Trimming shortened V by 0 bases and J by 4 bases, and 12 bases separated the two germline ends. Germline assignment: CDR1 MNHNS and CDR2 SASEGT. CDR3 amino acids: CASSEAGGLGYGYTF. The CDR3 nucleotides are TGTGCCAGCAGTGAAGCTGGAGGGTTGGGCTATGGCTACACCTTC.

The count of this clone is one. For the CDR3, the DNA is TGTGCCAGCAGTTACTCGAAGGTATTGAATAGGGAGACCCAGTACTTC. Protein: CASSYSKVLNRETQYF. J is TRBJ2-5 and V is TRBV6-2 or TRBV6-3, with D hard to call. V shed 0 bases and J shed 5 bases, with 16 bases lying between them. Germline V CDR1 and CDR2: MNHEY, SVGEGT. The CDR3 consists of 16 residues.

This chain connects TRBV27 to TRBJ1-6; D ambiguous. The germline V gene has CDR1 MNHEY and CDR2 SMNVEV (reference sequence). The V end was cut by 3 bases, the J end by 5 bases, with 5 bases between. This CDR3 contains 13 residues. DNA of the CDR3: TGTGCCAGCAGTTTGCACAATAATTCACCCCTCCACTTT. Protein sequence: CASSLHNNSPLHF.

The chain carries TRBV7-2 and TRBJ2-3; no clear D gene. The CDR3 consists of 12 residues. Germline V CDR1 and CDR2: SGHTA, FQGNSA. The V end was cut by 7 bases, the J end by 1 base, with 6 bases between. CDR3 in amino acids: CASTGGTDTQYF. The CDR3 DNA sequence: TGTGCCAGCACTGGAGGCACAGATACGCAGTATTTT.

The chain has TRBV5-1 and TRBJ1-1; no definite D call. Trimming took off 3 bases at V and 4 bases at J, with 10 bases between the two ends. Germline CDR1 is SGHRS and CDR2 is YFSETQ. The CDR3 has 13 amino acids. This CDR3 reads CASSWKEVTEAFF. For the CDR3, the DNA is TGCGCCAGCAGCTGGAAGGAGGTCACTGAAGCTTTCTTT.

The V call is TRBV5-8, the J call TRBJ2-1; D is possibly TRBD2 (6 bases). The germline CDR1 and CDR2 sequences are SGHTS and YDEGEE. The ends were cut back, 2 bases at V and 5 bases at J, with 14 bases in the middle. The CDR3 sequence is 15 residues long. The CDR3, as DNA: TGTGCCAGCAGCTTTGGAAGGTGGGAGGACAATGAGCAGTTCTTC. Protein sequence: CASSFGRWEDNEQFF.

CDR3 in amino acids: CASSRDRAADEKLFF. Written as DNA, the CDR3 is TGCGCCAGCAGTAGGGACAGGGCAGCGGATGAAAAACTGTTTTTT. The chain combines TRBV10-2 with TRBJ1-4, with TRBD1 matching over 9 bases. Germline V CDR1 and CDR2: WSHSY, SAAADI. The CDR3 covers 15 residues. V lost 5 bases, J lost 6 bases, and 7 bases stayed unmatched.

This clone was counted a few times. The CDR3 loop reads CASRGQVLLSYNEQFF. CDR3 bases: TGTGCCAGCAGGGGACAGGTGCTTCTCTCCTACAATGAGCAGTTCTTC. The chain has TRBV27 and TRBJ2-1, with TRBD1 matching 8 bases. Germline loops: CDR1 MNHEY, CDR2 SMNVEV (reference sequence). Trimming cost V 6 bases and J 0 bases; bases outside gene matches: 7. This CDR3 comprises 16 residues.